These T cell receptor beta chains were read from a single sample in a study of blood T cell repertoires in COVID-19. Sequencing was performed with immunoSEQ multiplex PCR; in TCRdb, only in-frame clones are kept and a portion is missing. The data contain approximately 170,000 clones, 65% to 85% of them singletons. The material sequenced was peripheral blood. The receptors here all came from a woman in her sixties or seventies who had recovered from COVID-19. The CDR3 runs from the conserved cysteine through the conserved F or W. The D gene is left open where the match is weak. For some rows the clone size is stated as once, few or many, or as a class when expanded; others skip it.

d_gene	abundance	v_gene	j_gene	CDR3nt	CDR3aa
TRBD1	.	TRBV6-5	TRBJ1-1	TGTGCCAGCCACAGGGGGTCCGGCACTGAAGCTTTCTTT	CASHRGSGTEAFF
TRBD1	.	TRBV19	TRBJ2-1	TGTGCCAGTAGTTGGAGACAGGGGAGTGAAAGGAATGAGCAGTTCTTC	CASSWRQGSERNEQFF
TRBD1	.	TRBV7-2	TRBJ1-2	TGTGCCAGCAGCTTTCAGGGGGCGCGGGGCTACACCTTC	CASSFQGARGYTF
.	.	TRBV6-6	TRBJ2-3	TGTGCCAGCAGTTACGCAGGGGGTAGCGGGACGGATACGCAGTATTTT	CASSYAGGSGTDTQYF
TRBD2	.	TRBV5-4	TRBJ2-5	TGTGCCAGCAGCTTGCCCGGGGGGGAGACCCAGTACTTC	CASSLPGGETQYF
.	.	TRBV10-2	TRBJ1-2	TGCGCCAGCAGCGGGGTCCCTCTTAACTATGGCTACACCTTC	CASSGVPLNYGYTF
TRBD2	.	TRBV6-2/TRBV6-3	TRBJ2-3	TGTGCCAGCAGTTGGACTAGCGGGATGAGGACAGATACGCAGTATTTT	CASSWTSGMRTDTQYF
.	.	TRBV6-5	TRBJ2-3	TGTGCCAGCAGCCGTACTCCAATTGTTACGCAGTATTTT	CASSRTPIVTQYF
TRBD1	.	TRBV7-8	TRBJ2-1	TGTGCCAGCAGCTTAGACAGGGGGAATGAGCAGTTCTTC	CASSLDRGNEQFF
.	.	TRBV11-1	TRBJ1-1	TGTGCCAGCAGCCAAGACGGGGTCTCTGAAGCTTTCTTT	CASSQDGVSEAFF
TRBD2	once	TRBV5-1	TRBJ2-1	TGCGCCAGCAGCCAGACTAGCGGGGCGGAGCAGTTCTTC	CASSQTSGAEQFF
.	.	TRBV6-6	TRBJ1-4	TGTGCCAGCAACTCCGGGGCAACTAATGAAAAACTGTTTTTT	CASNSGATNEKLFF
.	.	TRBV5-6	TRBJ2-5	TGTGCCAGCAGCTTTGGGGCAGGGCAAGAGACCCAGTACTTC	CASSFGAGQETQYF
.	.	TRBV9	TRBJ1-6	TGTGCCAGCAGCGTAGGCGGGAGCTCCTATAATTCACCCCTCCACTTT	CASSVGGSSYNSPLHF
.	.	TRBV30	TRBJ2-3	TGTGCCTGGAGTGTAGGAGGGTGGAGCACAGATACGCAGTATTTT	CAWSVGGWSTDTQYF
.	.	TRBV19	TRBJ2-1	TGTGCCAGTAGGGACCGGGGGTCTTCCTACAATGAGCAGTTCTTC	CASRDRGSSYNEQFF
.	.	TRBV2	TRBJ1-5	TGTGCCGGCCGGGGGGGGCAGGGTCAGCCCCAGCATTTT	CAGRGGQGQPQHF
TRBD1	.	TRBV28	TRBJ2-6	TGTGCCAGCACGGGACAGGGTTCAATCTCTGGGGCCAACGTCCTGACTTTC	CASTGQGSISGANVLTF
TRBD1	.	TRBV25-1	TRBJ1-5	TGTGCCAGCAGGCGCCCGGGGACAGGTACCAATCAGCCCCAGCATTTT	CASRRPGTGTNQPQHF
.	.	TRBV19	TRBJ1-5	TGTGCCAGTAGCGCCGGGACTTGGGGCCAGCCCCAGCATTTT	CASSAGTWGQPQHF